The following is a T cell receptor (beta chain) sequence with its context. This record comes from a study of T cell changes during pregnancy in multiple sclerosis. The J segment lost 2 bases and the V segment lost 8 bases, leaving 8 bases of the junction unmatched. The CDR3 runs to 15 residues. Per germline, CDR1 MGHDK and CDR2 SYGVNS. The repertoire was sequenced with immunoSEQ multiplex PCR; TCRdb's copy has only in-frame clones and lacks some. Seen here are under 130,000 clones, 90% to 95% observed once, and the top ten hold 3.5%. The chain has TRBV25-1 and TRBJ2-3; 9 bases line up with TRBD2. The sequenced sample was peripheral blood, obtained after pregnancy. The receptor comes from a female donor with multiple sclerosis, enrolled in a pregnancy study. The CDR3 sequence is CASEGRGGATDTQYF. The CDR3 nucleotides are TGTGCCAGCGAAGGGCGGGGGGGTGCCACAGATACGCAGTATTTT.